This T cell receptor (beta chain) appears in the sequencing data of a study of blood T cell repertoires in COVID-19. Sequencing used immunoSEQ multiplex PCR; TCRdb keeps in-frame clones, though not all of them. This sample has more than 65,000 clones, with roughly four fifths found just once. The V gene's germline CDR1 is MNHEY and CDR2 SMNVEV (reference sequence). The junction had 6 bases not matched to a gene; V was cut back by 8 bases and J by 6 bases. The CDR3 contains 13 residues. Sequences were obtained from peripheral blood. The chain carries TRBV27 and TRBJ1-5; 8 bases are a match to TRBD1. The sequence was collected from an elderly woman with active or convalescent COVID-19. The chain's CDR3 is CASGQGAAQPQHF. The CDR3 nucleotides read TGTGCCAGCGGCCAGGGGGCGGCTCAGCCCCAGCATTTT.